Sequencing of this T cell receptor beta chain was carried out in a study of circulating CD8 cells and anti-PD-1 response in melanoma. Study-wide findings and caveats: Replicates were generally not done for experiments.

Sorting of live CD3+CD8+TCRalphabeta+ cells by PD-1 and/or TIGIT gave four subsets. Each library started from 15 ng of total RNA using the QIAseq Immune Repertoire TCR panel. TCRdb independently ran MiXCR on the reads; one entry per CDR3 protein. The sample lists about 240 distinct CDR3 sequences, more than 10% occurring once. V lost 4 bases and J lost 1, with 8 bases in between. The germline V gene encodes CDR1 MDHEN and CDR2 SYDVKM. This CDR3 contains 14 residues. Sample share makes this clonotype medium-sized. Its specificity is unknown. The specimen was CD8+ T cells from PBMCs, collected at baseline or after one month of anti-PD-1 therapy (not recorded which). V usage is TRBV28 and J usage is TRBJ2-4; maybe TRBD1 (6 bases). This TCR was recovered from a human donor with melanoma. CDR3: CASSYTGAKNIQYF. The CDR3 DNA reads TGTGCCAGCAGTTACACAGGGGCCAAAAACATTCAGTACTTC. The complete variable domain, with remaining parts taken from reference TRBV28 and TRBJ2-4, reads DVKVTQSSRYLVKRTGEKVFLECVQDMDHENMFWYRQDPGLGLRLIYFSYDVKMKEKGDIPEGYSVSREKKERFSLILESASTNQTSMYLCASSYTGAKNIQYFGAGTRLSVL.